These 29 T cell receptor beta chains were all obtained from the same sample, sequenced in a study of tumor T cells in aggressive B-cell lymphoma. Clones were sequenced by immunoSEQ multiplex PCR, and TCRdb holds only the in-frame ones, with some missing. The sample carries 10,000 or so clones, approximately 85% recorded once. Sequenced: tumor tissue. Receptor source: an adult with diffuse large B cell lymphoma.

The V gene is TRBV28, the J gene TRBJ1-2; TRBD1 matches 7 bases. CDR1 is MDHEN, CDR2 SYDVKM, per germline. The CDR3 is made up of 15 amino acids. The J segment lost 4 bases and the V segment lost 5 bases, leaving 10 bases of the junction unmatched. Here the CDR3 reads CASSQPATGTYGYTF. The CDR3, as DNA: TGTGCCAGCAGTCAACCCGCGACAGGGACCTATGGCTACACCTTC.

The rearrangement joins TRBV27 to TRBJ2-2; D is unresolved. Germline V gives CDR1 MNHEY, CDR2 SMNVEV (reference sequence). The CDR3 runs 14 residues. Trimming cost V 3 bases and J 3 bases, with 8 bases left between them. In DNA, the CDR3 is TGTGCCAGCAGTTTGTCACGGTACACCGGGGAGCTGTTTTTT. As protein: CASSLSRYTGELFF.

The J gene is TRBJ2-2, the V gene TRBV29-1; no definite D call. CDR1 and CDR2 (germline): SQVTM, ANQGSEA. The CDR3 spans 14 residues. V was pared by 6 bases and J by 0 bases, with 11 bases between. CDR3 DNA: TGCAGCGTACCGGGTGTCGCGAACACCGGGGAGCTGTTTTTT. It codes for CSVPGVANTGELFF.

The CDR3, as DNA: TGTGCCAGCAGTTTAAGCGGGAGGAGCGAGCAGTACTTC. It specifies CASSLSGRSEQYF. The chain has TRBV27 and TRBJ2-7, with 9 bases matching TRBD2. Losses at the gene ends were 2 bases for V and 6 bases for J; bases not matched to a gene: 2. The CDR3 loop spans 13 amino acids. The germline gives CDR1 MNHEY, CDR2 SMNVEV (reference sequence).

The rearrangement joins TRBV6-4 to TRBJ1-4, with TRBD1 identical over 10 bases. The CDR3 contains 13 residues. V gave up 6 bases and J gave up 7 bases; unmatched junction bases: 2. From germline, CDR1 is MRHNA and CDR2 SNTAGT. CDR3 sequence: CASRGTGVEKLFF. The CDR3 DNA reads TGTGCCAGCAGGGGGACAGGGGTTGAAAAACTGTTTTTT.

The chain joins TRBV6-6 to TRBJ2-5; D is perhaps TRBD1 (6 bases). The end of the DNA aligns better with TRBJ2-7, so the J call may be wrong. The CDR3 totals 16 residues. The germline V gene encodes CDR1 MNHNY and CDR2 SVGAGI (reference sequence). The CDR3 loop reads CASSPPTGKGSYEQYF. Written as DNA, the CDR3 is TGTGCCAGCAGCCCACCCACAGGGAAGGGCTCCTACGAGCAGTACTTC.

The chain joins TRBV5-1 to TRBJ2-1; 9 nucleotides align to TRBD1. The germline V gene has CDR1 SGHRS and CDR2 YFSETQ. With 3 bases clipped from V and 4 bases from J, the junction kept 5 bases outside the gene matches. The CDR3 is 15 residues long. Written as DNA, the CDR3 is TGCGCCAGCAGCTCTGGGACAGGGATTTACAATGAGCAGTTCTTC. It encodes CASSSGTGIYNEQFF.

This rearrangement joins TRBV5-1 to TRBJ2-7; maybe TRBD2 (6 bases). The CDR3 runs to 14 residues. Trimming took off 3 bases at V and 3 bases at J, with 13 bases between the two ends. CDR1 is SGHRS, CDR2 YFSETQ, per germline. The CDR3 DNA reads TGCGCCAGCAGCTCGGGCGAGACTAGCTACGAGCAGTACTTC. This translates into CASSSGETSYEQYF.

Regarding this clone: The junction does not match germline at one end; this may be a read error. The chain employs TRBV5-5 and TRBJ2-7; 10 bases match TRBD1. Germline V gene lookup returns CDR1 SGHKS and CDR2 YYEKEE (reference sequence). CDR3 size: 15 residues. CDR3 region: CASSPTGGAFYEQYF. The CDR3 coding sequence is TGTGCCAGCAGCCCGACAGGGGGCGCATTCTACGAGCAGTATTTC.

This clone was found a few times. The chain employs TRBV7-2 and TRBJ1-4; no firm D call. The CDR3 length is 14 residues. Germline V lookup: CDR1 SGHTA, CDR2 FQGNSA. Trimming left V 6 bases short and J 6 bases short, with 14 bases between. The DNA for the CDR3 is TGTGCCAGCAGTTGGGTCCCCGGAGATGAAAAACTGTTTTTT. Protein sequence: CASSWVPGDEKLFF.

Details on this clone: Other DNA sequences in this sample translate to the same CDR3. The J gene is TRBJ2-6, the V gene TRBV5-1; D not certain. V was shortened by 0 bases and J by 1 base, with 5 bases between the two germline ends. The germline CDR1 and CDR2 sequences are SGHRS and YFSETQ. CDR3 length equals 15 residues. The CDR3 nucleotides are TGCGCCAGCAGCTTGGAACTTTCTGGGGCCAACGTCCTGACTTTC. This codes for CASSLELSGANVLTF.

This chain connects TRBV27 to TRBJ2-5; 8 bases match TRBD2. This CDR3 has 15 amino acids. Germline trimming cut 3 bases from V and 5 bases from J; bases unmatched to any gene: 8. Germline V lookup: CDR1 MNHEY, CDR2 SMNVEV (reference sequence). CDR3 coding DNA: TGTGCCAGCAGTTTCCAAGCGGGAGAGCGCGAGACCCAGTACTTC. It translates to CASSFQAGERETQYF.

This clone was detected only a few times. V gene TRBV28 combines with J gene TRBJ2-7; weak D call: TRBD1 (6 bases). Germline values: CDR1 MDHEN, CDR2 SYDVKM. V shed 3 bases and J shed 1 base, with 10 bases lying between them. The CDR3 runs to 14 residues. In DNA form, the CDR3 reads TGTGCCAGCAGTTTTCTGAGGGGGTCCTACGAGCAGTACTTC. Amino acids: CASSFLRGSYEQYF.

This chain links TRBV5-1 with TRBJ2-3; 10 bases are shared with TRBD2. V lost 4 bases and J lost 6; bases outside the gene matches: 8. The CDR3 is made up of 15 amino acids. Germline values: CDR1 SGHRS, CDR2 YFSETQ. In DNA, the CDR3 is TGCGCCAGCAGCACAAAAGCGGGGGGGGTGGATACGCAGTATTTT. It codes for CASSTKAGGVDTQYF.

The J gene is TRBJ2-1, the V gene TRBV6-5, with 10 bases that match TRBD2. V was pared by 2 bases and J by 6 bases, with 4 bases of the junction left unmatched. The CDR3 contains 15 residues. Germline-derived CDR1 and CDR2 are MNHEY and SVGAGI. The CDR3 nucleotides read TGTGCCAGCAGTTACCAAGCGGGAGGGTCCAATGAGCAGTTCTTC. As protein: CASSYQAGGSNEQFF.

The chain carries TRBV6-6 and TRBJ1-5; 7 nucleotides align to TRBD1. This CDR3 contains 15 residues. CDR1 MNHNY and CDR2 SVGAGI come from the germline V gene (reference sequence). The V segment lost 2 bases and the J segment 4 bases; nucleotides outside the gene matches: 5. The CDR3 loop reads CASSYVAGGNQPQHF. CDR3 coding DNA: TGTGCCAGCAGTTACGTCGCAGGGGGGAATCAGCCCCAGCATTTT.

Only one count was recorded for this clone. V gene TRBV6-1 combines with J gene TRBJ2-5, with 12 bases matching TRBD2. The J call may be mistaken, given a closer DNA end match to TRBJ2-7. There are 17 residues in the CDR3. CDR1 is MNHNS and CDR2 is SASEGT in the germline V gene. DNA for the CDR3: TGTGCCAGCAGTGAAGCACGGCTAGCGGGAGGGAGCTACGAGCAGTACTTC. It encodes CASSEARLAGGSYEQYF.

V and J are TRBV5-1 and TRBJ2-1; D is unclear. Trimming removed 0 bases at V and 5 bases at J, with 15 bases between. The germline gives CDR1 SGHRS, CDR2 YFSETQ. The CDR3 length is 16 residues. Written as DNA, the CDR3 is TGCGCCAGCAGCTTGGGAGGTACCGCACCACACAATGAGCAGTTCTTC. The encoded protein is CASSLGGTAPHNEQFF.

The CDR3 loop reads CASSSPGEHNSPLHF. DNA for the CDR3: TGTGCCAGCAGTTCCCCAGGGGAGCATAATTCACCCCTCCACTTT. The genes are TRBV6-5 and TRBJ1-6, with D possibly being TRBD1 (6 bases). The CDR3 loop spans 15 amino acids. Between the trimmed V and J ends, which lost 4 bases and 5 bases, there was a span of 12 bases. Looked up from germline, CDR1 is MNHEY and CDR2 is SVGAGI.

This chain uses TRBV9 with TRBJ2-1, with TRBD2 matching over 13 bases. This CDR3 is built from 17 residues. J was trimmed by 2 bases and V by 0 bases; bases with no gene match: 2. Per the germline V gene, CDR1 is SGDLS and CDR2 is YYNGEE. CDR3 sequence reads: CASSVDGTSGTYNEQFF. In nucleotides, the CDR3 is TGTGCCAGCAGCGTAGACGGGACTAGCGGGACCTACAATGAGCAGTTCTTC.

In this sample, this clone turned up a few times. The gene calls are TRBV19 and TRBJ2-1, with 8 positions matching TRBD2. CDR3 length equals 13 residues. Germline V lookup: CDR1 LNHDA, CDR2 SQIVND (reference sequence). Trimming cost V 5 bases and J 12 bases; bases outside gene matches: 9. CDR3 in DNA: TGTGCCAGTAGTGTGATAGCGGGAATGCTGCAGTTCTTC. Its protein product is CASSVIAGMLQFF.

The chain links TRBV5-1 to TRBJ2-7; D possibly corresponds to TRBD1 (5 bases). The CDR3 consists of 16 residues. V was cut by 0 bases and J by 3 bases, with 16 bases left in between. Germline loops: CDR1 SGHRS, CDR2 YFSETQ. CDR3 sequence reads: CASSLGHLGPNYEQYF. Written as DNA, the CDR3 is TGCGCCAGCAGCTTGGGCCATTTGGGGCCAAACTACGAGCAGTACTTC.

This clone appeared a single time. The sample contains more than one DNA sequence encoding this CDR3. The CDR3 DNA is TGTGCCAGCACTCGGGACTTCTCCTACAATGAGCAGTTCTTC. It specifies CASTRDFSYNEQFF. The chain is built from TRBV7-9 and TRBJ2-1, with D possibly being TRBD2 (6 bases). V was cut by 7 bases and J by 0 bases, with 10 bases left in between. This CDR3 is built from 14 residues. Germline V lookup: CDR1 SEHNR, CDR2 FQNEAQ (reference sequence).

This chain connects TRBV19 to TRBJ1-1; D is possibly TRBD1 (5 bases). Trimming shortened V by 0 bases and J by 4 bases, and 9 bases separated the two germline ends. The germline CDR1 and CDR2 sequences are LNHDA and SQIVND (reference sequence). CDR3 length equals 14 residues. The CDR3 region is CASSIDRGSTEAFF. The CDR3 region has the DNA TGTGCCAGTAGTATAGATCGGGGGAGCACTGAAGCTTTCTTT. The whole variable domain, remainder taken from reference TRBV19 and TRBJ1-1, is DGGITQSPKYLFRKEGQNVTLSCEQNLNHDAMYWYRQDPGQGLRLIYYSQIVNDFQKGDIAEGYSVSREKKESFPLTVTSAQKNPTAFYLCASSIDRGSTEAFFGQGTRLTVV.

V and J are TRBV7-8 and TRBJ1-2; maybe TRBD1 (5 bases). V was shortened by 0 bases and J by 7 bases, with 12 bases between the two germline ends. Germline CDR1 and CDR2: SGHVS and FQNEAQ. CDR3 length equals 14 residues. CDR3: CASSLARRGGGYTF. The CDR3 nucleotides read TGTGCCAGCAGCTTAGCTCGGCGGGGGGGTGGCTACACCTTC.

This clone was counted between two and nine times. This chain's CDR3 is CASSPRQAYSPLHF. Written as DNA, the CDR3 is TGTGCCAGCAGCCCACGACAGGCCTATTCACCCCTCCACTTT. This chain links TRBV9 with TRBJ1-6; tentatively, D is TRBD1 (6 bases). Deletions cut 4 bases from V and 8 bases from J, with 13 bases between. The germline CDR1 and CDR2 sequences are SGDLS and YYNGEE. The CDR3 is made up of 14 amino acids.

The chain uses TRBV9 and TRBJ2-7, with 7 nucleotides matching TRBD2. The CDR3 consists of 16 residues. Trimming removed 7 bases from V and 2 bases from J; junction bases left unmatched: 15. Germline loops: CDR1 SGDLS, CDR2 YYNGEE. In nucleotides, the CDR3 is TGTGCCAGCGGTAGGAGCGGGACCGCTTCCCCCTACGAGCAGTACTTC. Its translation: CASGRSGTASPYEQYF.

The genes are TRBV6-6 and TRBJ1-5; unclear D gene. Trimming shortened V by 2 bases and J by 1 base, and 6 bases separated the two germline ends. Germline V gives CDR1 MNHNY, CDR2 SVGAGI (reference sequence). The CDR3 has 14 residues. In nucleotides, the CDR3 is TGTGCCAGCAGTTACAAGAGGAGCAATCAGCCCCAGCATTTT. Translation: CASSYKRSNQPQHF.

The chain carries TRBV29-1 and TRBJ2-1; the match to TRBD2 covers 12 bases. Germline CDR1 is SQVTM and CDR2 is ANQGSEA. With 4 bases clipped from V and 0 bases from J, the junction kept 7 bases outside the gene matches. The CDR3 consists of 17 residues. CDR3 coding DNA: TGCAGCGTTGTTAGGCTAGCGGGAGGGCCCTCCTACAATGAGCAGTTCTTC. Amino acids: CSVVRLAGGPSYNEQFF.